This is a list of T cell receptor beta chains from one sample in a study of CD8+ T cells in alopecia areata. The method was immunoSEQ multiplex PCR; TCRdb's version includes in-frame clones alone and lacks a portion of them. The table includes approximately 89,000 clones, roughly half detected once. The sample was NKG2D-high CD8+ T cells sorted from blood. These receptors came from a human donor with alopecia areata. The CDR3 runs from the conserved cysteine through the conserved F or W. D genes are given only for firm matches. Rows may omit the clone size; those that give it use once, few, many or a size class.

CDR3 protein: CASSLSSAETQYF
CDR3 DNA: TGTGCCAGCAGTTTATCCTCGGCCGAGACCCAGTACTTC
J gene: TRBJ2-5
D gene: NA
V gene: TRBV28
clone size: few

CDR3 protein: CSVGDTRQSWNNEQFF
CDR3 DNA: TGCAGCGTCGGGGACACCCGGCAATCCTGGAACAATGAGCAGTTCTTC
J gene: TRBJ2-1
D gene: NA
V gene: TRBV29-1
clone size: few

CDR3 protein: CASSLANRVGYTF
CDR3 DNA: TGTGCCAGCAGCTTAGCAAACAGGGTCGGCTACACCTTC
J gene: TRBJ1-2
D gene: NA
V gene: TRBV7-2
clone size: NA

CDR3 protein: CASSDGNQPQHF
CDR3 DNA: TGCGCCAGCAGTGACGGCAATCAGCCCCAGCATTTT
J gene: TRBJ1-5
D gene: NA
V gene: TRBV10-2
clone size: few

CDR3 protein: CASSLKTGRETQYF
CDR3 DNA: TGTGCCAGCAGCTTGAAGACAGGTAGAGAGACCCAGTACTTC
J gene: TRBJ2-5
D gene: NA
V gene: TRBV5-6
clone size: NA

CDR3 protein: CASRRTRCQPQHF
CDR3 DNA: TGCGCCAGCAGACGTACGAGGTGTCAGCCCCAGCATTTT
J gene: TRBJ1-5
D gene: NA
V gene: TRBV4-1
clone size: once

CDR3 protein: CASSLGLASTYEQYF
CDR3 DNA: TGCGCCAGCAGCTTGGGCCTAGCATCCACCTACGAGCAGTACTTC
J gene: TRBJ2-7
D gene: NA
V gene: TRBV5-1
clone size: NA

CDR3 protein: CASTSTDMRGQFF
CDR3 DNA: TGTGCCAGCACCTCGACAGATATGCGGGGGCAGTTCTTC
J gene: TRBJ2-1
D gene: NA
V gene: TRBV28
clone size: NA

CDR3 protein: CASTTIIGLAIHEQYF
CDR3 DNA: TGTGCCAGCACCACGATAATTGGACTAGCGATACACGAGCAGTACTTC
J gene: TRBJ2-7
D gene: TRBD2
V gene: TRBV28
clone size: NA

CDR3 protein: CATYPKYPSYEQYF
CDR3 DNA: TGTGCCACTTACCCTAAGTACCCCTCCTACGAGCAGTACTTC
J gene: TRBJ2-7
D gene: NA
V gene: TRBV27
clone size: NA

CDR3 protein: CAIPRGNEQFF
CDR3 DNA: TGTGCCATCCCTAGGGGCAATGAGCAGTTCTTC
J gene: TRBJ2-1
D gene: NA
V gene: TRBV2
clone size: NA

CDR3 protein: CASTFAGGRYIQYF
CDR3 DNA: TGTGCCAGCACCTTCGCTGGGGGGAGGTACATTCAGTACTTC
J gene: TRBJ2-4
D gene: NA
V gene: TRBV5-6
clone size: NA

CDR3 protein: CASSQRSETGELFF
CDR3 DNA: TGTGCCAGCAGCCAGCGGTCTGAAACCGGGGAGCTGTTTTTT
J gene: TRBJ2-2
D gene: NA
V gene: TRBV4-2
clone size: NA

CDR3 protein: CSVEGTTVYNEQFF
CDR3 DNA: TGCAGCGTTGAAGGGACAACCGTATACAATGAGCAGTTCTTC
J gene: TRBJ2-1
D gene: NA
V gene: TRBV29-1
clone size: few

CDR3 protein: CASSLALLTTTNEKLFF
CDR3 DNA: TGTGCCAGCAGCTTAGCCCTACTGACAACAACTAATGAAAAACTGTTTTTT
J gene: TRBJ1-4
D gene: NA
V gene: TRBV7-9
clone size: NA

CDR3 protein: CASSLVRTGYGYTF
CDR3 DNA: TGTGCCAGCAGCTTGGTTCGAACTGGGTATGGCTACACCTTC
J gene: TRBJ1-2
D gene: NA
V gene: TRBV5-4
clone size: NA

CDR3 protein: CSVEGRDTQYF
CDR3 DNA: TGCAGCGTTGAAGGCAGGGATACGCAGTATTTT
J gene: TRBJ2-3
D gene: NA
V gene: TRBV29-1
clone size: NA

CDR3 protein: CASAVAGGYGYTF
CDR3 DNA: TGTGCCAGCGCTGTGGCCGGGGGTTATGGCTACACCTTC
J gene: TRBJ1-2
D gene: NA
V gene: TRBV27
clone size: NA

CDR3 protein: CASATGSGSQPQHF
CDR3 DNA: TGTGCCAGCGCAACAGGGTCGGGGAGCCAGCCCCAGCATTTT
J gene: TRBJ1-5
D gene: NA
V gene: TRBV27
clone size: NA

CDR3 protein: CASSLVENTGELFF
CDR3 DNA: TGCGCCAGCAGCTTGGTTGAGAACACCGGGGAGCTGTTTTTT
J gene: TRBJ2-2
D gene: NA
V gene: TRBV5-1
clone size: NA

CDR3 protein: CASSLGTYEQYF
CDR3 DNA: TGTGCCAGCAGCTTAGGCACCTACGAGCAGTACTTC
J gene: TRBJ2-7
D gene: NA
V gene: TRBV11-2
clone size: NA

CDR3 protein: CASSFTGTGGLSGANVLTF
CDR3 DNA: TGTGCCAGCAGTTTCACCGGGACAGGGGGTCTGTCCGGGGCCAACGTCCTGACTTTC
J gene: TRBJ2-6
D gene: TRBD1
V gene: TRBV28
clone size: few

CDR3 protein: CASSLGITEAFF
CDR3 DNA: TGTGCCAGCAGCTTAGGCATCACTGAAGCTTTCTTT
J gene: TRBJ1-1
D gene: NA
V gene: TRBV7-9
clone size: NA

CDR3 protein: CARETGGPDRELFF
CDR3 DNA: TGTGCCCGAGAAACAGGGGGCCCGGACCGGGAGCTGTTTTTT
J gene: TRBJ2-2
D gene: TRBD1
V gene: TRBV30
clone size: NA

CDR3 protein: CASSPEIDSSYEQYF
CDR3 DNA: TGCGCCAGCAGCCCGGAGATCGACAGCTCCTACGAGCAGTACTTC
J gene: TRBJ2-7
D gene: NA
V gene: TRBV5-1
clone size: few

CDR3 protein: CASSLGQTGTGELFF
CDR3 DNA: TGTGCCAGCAGTTTAGGGCAAACTGGCACCGGGGAGCTGTTTTTT
J gene: TRBJ2-2
D gene: NA
V gene: TRBV27
clone size: NA

CDR3 protein: CSVEDIGPEAFF
CDR3 DNA: TGCAGCGTTGAAGATATAGGACCTGAAGCTTTCTTT
J gene: TRBJ1-1
D gene: NA
V gene: TRBV29-1
clone size: NA

CDR3 protein: CASSSSGATFGYTF
CDR3 DNA: TGTGCCAGCAGTTCTTCCGGGGCCACATTTGGCTACACCTTC
J gene: TRBJ1-2
D gene: NA
V gene: TRBV27
clone size: NA

CDR3 protein: CASSLMDGSIETQYF
CDR3 DNA: TGTGCCAGCAGTTTGATGGACGGGAGTATAGAGACCCAGTACTTC
J gene: TRBJ2-5
D gene: NA
V gene: TRBV28
clone size: few

CDR3 protein: CSVVGTSGNFDEQFF
CDR3 DNA: TGCAGCGTCGTCGGGACTAGCGGGAACTTCGATGAGCAGTTCTTC
J gene: TRBJ2-1
D gene: TRBD2
V gene: TRBV29-1
clone size: few

CDR3 protein: CASSLNHQGDETQYF
CDR3 DNA: TGTGCCAGCAGCTTGAACCACCAGGGGGATGAGACCCAGTACTTC
J gene: TRBJ2-5
D gene: TRBD1
V gene: TRBV11-2
clone size: NA

CDR3 protein: CASRSGTDTQYF
CDR3 DNA: TGTGCCAGCAGATCGGGCACAGATACGCAGTATTTT
J gene: TRBJ2-3
D gene: NA
V gene: TRBV13
clone size: NA

CDR3 protein: CASSFSIGPGELFF
CDR3 DNA: TGCGCCAGCAGCTTCTCTATAGGACCCGGGGAGCTGTTTTTT
J gene: TRBJ2-2
D gene: NA
V gene: TRBV5-1
clone size: NA

CDR3 protein: CSVEDLQGLGADTQYF
CDR3 DNA: TGCAGCGTTGAAGATCTTCAGGGGCTTGGGGCAGATACGCAGTATTTT
J gene: TRBJ2-3
D gene: NA
V gene: TRBV29-1
clone size: NA

CDR3 protein: CAATAGGGEQYF
CDR3 DNA: TGTGCCGCCACGGCGGGAGGCGGCGAGCAGTACTTC
J gene: TRBJ2-7
D gene: TRBD2
V gene: TRBV27
clone size: NA

CDR3 protein: CASSMWYNEQFF
CDR3 DNA: TGTGCCAGTAGTATGTGGTACAATGAGCAGTTCTTC
J gene: TRBJ2-1
D gene: NA
V gene: TRBV19
clone size: NA

CDR3 protein: CASSRGTAYEQYF
CDR3 DNA: TGTGCCAGCAGTCGGGGGACAGCCTACGAGCAGTACTTC
J gene: TRBJ2-7
D gene: NA
V gene: TRBV6-1
clone size: NA

CDR3 protein: CASSQDPWTAQETQYF
CDR3 DNA: TGTGCCAGCAGCCAAGATCCCTGGACAGCTCAAGAGACCCAGTACTTC
J gene: TRBJ2-5
D gene: NA
V gene: TRBV14
clone size: NA

CDR3 protein: CASSSGRSRLHF
CDR3 DNA: TGTGCCAGCAGCTCCGGCCGATCTAGGCTCCACTTT
J gene: TRBJ1-6
D gene: NA
V gene: TRBV13
clone size: NA

CDR3 protein: CASTQGYLNEQYF
CDR3 DNA: TGTGCCAGCACCCAGGGGTATCTAAACGAGCAGTACTTC
J gene: TRBJ2-7
D gene: NA
V gene: TRBV11-2
clone size: NA

CDR3 protein: CASSSLEGRTYEQYF
CDR3 DNA: TGTGCCAGCAGCTCTTTAGAGGGCCGAACCTACGAGCAGTACTTC
J gene: TRBJ2-7
D gene: NA
V gene: TRBV13
clone size: once

CDR3 protein: CASSPPDYAGEQYF
CDR3 DNA: TGTGCCAGCTCACCACCCGATTACGCGGGCGAGCAGTACTTC
J gene: TRBJ2-7
D gene: NA
V gene: TRBV18
clone size: NA

CDR3 protein: CASSPGTAIYEQYF
CDR3 DNA: TGCGCCAGCAGCCCCGGGACAGCCATCTACGAGCAGTACTTC
J gene: TRBJ2-7
D gene: TRBD1
V gene: TRBV4-1
clone size: once

CDR3 protein: CASSFSPSYEQYF
CDR3 DNA: TGTGCCAGCAGTTTCAGTCCCTCCTACGAGCAGTACTTC
J gene: TRBJ2-7
D gene: NA
V gene: TRBV28
clone size: NA

CDR3 protein: CASSFETQYF
CDR3 DNA: TGTGCCAGCAGCTTCGAGACCCAGTACTTC
J gene: TRBJ2-5
D gene: NA
V gene: TRBV7-8
clone size: NA

CDR3 protein: CAWSYNSNTEAFF
CDR3 DNA: TGTGCCTGGAGTTATAACTCGAACACTGAAGCTTTCTTT
J gene: TRBJ1-1
D gene: NA
V gene: TRBV30
clone size: NA

CDR3 protein: CASSGPDSMNTEAFF
CDR3 DNA: TGTGCCAGCAGCGGGCCCGACAGCATGAACACTGAAGCTTTCTTT
J gene: TRBJ1-1
D gene: NA
V gene: TRBV9
clone size: once

CDR3 protein: CSVGIREGTEAFF
CDR3 DNA: TGCAGCGTTGGGATCAGGGAAGGCACTGAAGCTTTCTTT
J gene: TRBJ1-1
D gene: NA
V gene: TRBV29-1
clone size: NA

CDR3 protein: CASSGQGSKHALHF
CDR3 DNA: TGTGCCAGCAGCGGACAGGGAAGTAAGCACGCCCTCCACTTT
J gene: TRBJ1-6
D gene: TRBD1
V gene: TRBV13
clone size: NA

CDR3 protein: CATSRSRTPARGEQYF
CDR3 DNA: TGTGCCACCAGCCGAAGCCGAACACCTGCACGGGGCGAGCAGTACTTC
J gene: TRBJ2-7
D gene: NA
V gene: TRBV15
clone size: few

CDR3 protein: CASSYLGNTEAFF
CDR3 DNA: TGTGCCAGCAGTTACCTCGGCAACACTGAAGCTTTCTTT
J gene: TRBJ1-1
D gene: NA
V gene: TRBV6-5
clone size: NA

CDR3 protein: CASSLELVSPYEQYF
CDR3 DNA: TGTGCCAGCAGCTTAGAACTAGTTTCCCCCTACGAGCAGTACTTC
J gene: TRBJ2-7
D gene: NA
V gene: TRBV7-9
clone size: few

CDR3 protein: CSVGVSTGELFF
CDR3 DNA: TGCAGCGTTGGGGTGAGCACCGGGGAGCTGTTTTTT
J gene: TRBJ2-2
D gene: NA
V gene: TRBV29-1
clone size: few

CDR3 protein: CASRTPGYADTQYF
CDR3 DNA: TGCGCCAGCAGGACCCCAGGGTACGCAGATACGCAGTATTTT
J gene: TRBJ2-3
D gene: NA
V gene: TRBV10-2
clone size: NA